A selection of T cell receptor beta chains follows, all from one sample in a study of blood T cell repertoires in COVID-19. Generated by immunoSEQ multiplex PCR, the TCRdb table keeps only in-frame clones and is missing some. Among under 450,000 clones, over 75% were seen once, and the ten largest hold 1.5% to 1.8%. Sequencing input: peripheral blood. These receptors were obtained from a woman between 40 and 50 years old with COVID-19, enrolled during active disease. The CDR3 runs from the conserved cysteine through the conserved F or W. A D gene is named only where the DNA matches it firmly. A clone size is listed for some rows: how often the clone was seen (once, few, many), or a class if it is expanded.

abundance	j_gene	v_gene	d_gene	CDR3aa	CDR3nt
.	TRBJ1-2	TRBV30	TRBD1	CAWSTRQGAYGYTF	TGTGCCTGGAGTACGCGACAGGGGGCGTATGGCTACACCTTC
once	TRBJ1-1	TRBV7-8	.	CASSSLGARAGTEAFF	TGTGCCAGCAGTTCCTTAGGAGCGAGGGCTGGTACTGAAGCTTTCTTT
.	TRBJ1-5	TRBV9	.	CASSLTDSNQPQHF	TGTGCCAGCAGCTTGACAGATAGCAATCAGCCCCAGCATTTT
.	TRBJ1-5	TRBV27	.	CASSLAGAQPTPQHF	TGTGCCAGCAGCCTCGCGGGGGCCCAGCCCACCCCCCAGCATTTT
.	TRBJ1-1	TRBV19	TRBD1	CASSIRLDRGTEAFF	TGTGCCAGTAGTATCCGCCTCGACAGGGGCACTGAAGCTTTCTTT
.	TRBJ1-6	TRBV4-1	.	CASSPGGEGYNSPLHF	TGCGCCAGCAGCCCAGGTGGGGAGGGCTATAATTCACCCCTCCACTTT
.	TRBJ2-7	TRBV24-1	.	CATAQGGSYEQYF	TGTGCCACCGCCCAGGGCGGCTCCTACGAGCAGTACTTC
.	TRBJ2-7	TRBV27	TRBD1	CASSFGTGAYEQYF	TGTGCCAGCAGTTTCGGGACAGGGGCCTACGAGCAGTACTTC
once	TRBJ2-6	TRBV18	.	CASSLLTVFSGANVLTF	TGTGCCAGCTCACTACTGACAGTTTTCTCTGGGGCCAACGTCCTGACTTTC
.	TRBJ2-2	TRBV28	TRBD1	CATTTGFYTGELFF	TGTGCCACTACGACAGGGTTTTACACCGGGGAGCTGTTTTTT
.	TRBJ1-3	TRBV7-3	.	CASSLMGTDSGNTIYF	TGTGCCAGCAGCTTAATGGGCACAGACTCTGGAAACACCATATATTTT
.	TRBJ2-5	TRBV5-1	.	CASSLGSAYQETQYF	TGCGCCAGCAGCTTGGGCAGCGCGTACCAAGAGACCCAGTACTTC
.	TRBJ1-2	TRBV6-2/TRBV6-3	TRBD1	CASSNPTTGGIAYGYTF	TGTGCCAGCAGTAACCCCACGACAGGGGGAATCGCCTATGGCTACACCTTC
.	TRBJ1-2	TRBV14	TRBD1	CASSPTGPHYGYTF	TGTGCCAGCAGCCCGACAGGGCCCCACTATGGCTACACCTTC
.	TRBJ1-3	TRBV29-1	.	CSVVGGSAGNTIYF	TGCAGCGTTGTAGGGGGTTCGGCTGGAAACACCATATATTTT
.	TRBJ1-2	TRBV28	TRBD1	CASSLWGQGNGYTF	TGTGCCAGCAGTTTATGGGGACAGGGGAACGGCTACACCTTC
.	TRBJ2-5	TRBV7-8	.	CASSLALIKQTQYF	TGTGCCAGCAGCTTAGCGCTAATCAAGCAGACCCAGTACTTC